The 9 T cell receptor beta chains presented below share a single source sample, sequenced in a study of shared clonotypes between healthy human individuals. Profiling relied on immunoSEQ multiplex PCR, and the TCRdb table lists in-frame clones only, not all of them. The table records some 1,400,000 clones, roughly 96% of them present only once. The specimen sequenced was naive CD4+ T cells sorted from blood. The subset is: CD45RA+ positively selected. Receptors were obtained from a young man in good health.

This clone appeared once. This rearrangement joins TRBV2 to TRBJ2-2; D gene ambiguous. Trimming took 6 bases from V and 7 from J, leaving 18 bases between them. This CDR3 has 15 amino acids. CDR1 and CDR2 (germline): SNHLY, FYNNEI. In DNA form, the CDR3 reads TGTGCCAGCAGAGAGCAAGGCCCCAGCAGCGGGGAGCTGTTTTTT. It codes for CASREQGPSSGELFF.

This rearrangement joins TRBV5-4 to TRBJ2-7; the D gene is possibly TRBD1 (6 bases). Trimming removed 1 base at V and 0 bases at J, with 11 bases between. This CDR3 has 15 residues. Germline CDR1 SGHNT, CDR2 YYREEE (reference sequence). The CDR3 region has the DNA TGTGCCAGCAGCTTGTCGAGGGGGAACTCCTACGAGCAGTACTTC. Amino acids: CASSLSRGNSYEQYF. Variable domain in full (rest from reference TRBV5-4 and TRBJ2-7): ETGVTQSPTHLIKTRGQQVTLRCSSQSGHNTVSWYQQALGQGPQFIFQYYREEENGRGNFPPRFSGLQFPNYSSELNVNALELDDSALYLCASSLSRGNSYEQYFGPGTRLTVT.

The rearrangement joins TRBV19 to TRBJ2-7; 7 positions match TRBD2. CDR1 LNHDA and CDR2 SQIVND come from the germline V gene (reference sequence). After removal of 3 bases from V and 3 bases from J, the junction contained 8 bases not matched to a gene. The CDR3 is 15 residues long. This chain's CDR3 is CASSMGLAEFYEQYF. CDR3 nucleotides: TGTGCCAGTAGTATGGGGCTAGCGGAGTTCTACGAGCAGTACTTC.

The chain recombines TRBV21-1 with TRBJ2-2; the table calls TRBD2, which could not be checked here. TRBV21-1 is a pseudogene. The CDR3 has 17 amino acids. The CDR3 protein is CASSNPGRQDPTGELFF. The CDR3 coding sequence is TGTGCCAGCAGCAACCCGGGGAGGCAGGACCCGACCGGGGAGCTGTTTTTT.

This sequence joins TRBV6-1 and TRBJ2-1; D call uncertain. CDR1 MNHNS and CDR2 SASEGT come from the germline V gene. The CDR3 spans 13 residues. Trimming cost V 0 bases and J 2 bases, with 2 bases left between them. CDR3 nucleotides: TGTGCCAGCAGTGAAGCGGCCTACAATGAGCAGTTCTTC. Translated, it gives CASSEAAYNEQFF.

This clone was seen just once. V usage is TRBV13 and J usage is TRBJ2-5; a weak D match, TRBD2 (6 bases). The germline gives CDR1 PRHDT, CDR2 FYEKMQ (reference sequence). The V gene lost 5 bases and the J gene lost 2 bases, with 12 bases spanning the gap. The CDR3 totals 14 residues. CDR3 in amino acids: CASSANGRQETQYF. The CDR3 DNA sequence: TGTGCCAGCAGCGCTAACGGGAGACAAGAGACCCAGTACTTC. The whole variable domain, remainder taken from reference TRBV13 and TRBJ2-5, is AAGVIQSPRHLIKEKRETATLKCYPIPRHDTVYWYQQGPGQDPQFLISFYEKMQSDKGSIPDRFSAQQFSDYHSELNMSSLELGDSALYFCASSANGRQETQYFGPGTRLLVL.

The chain combines TRBV9 with TRBJ2-3; perhaps TRBD1 as D (5 bases). CDR1 SGDLS and CDR2 YYNGEE come from the germline V gene. Trimming stripped 0 bases from V and 5 bases from J, with 13 bases between. The CDR3 consists of 15 residues. Here the CDR3 reads CASSVAGFQGDTQYF. The CDR3 DNA reads as TGTGCCAGCAGCGTAGCTGGTTTTCAGGGAGATACGCAGTATTTT.

The chain uses TRBV18 and TRBJ2-7; no reliable D call. The ends were cut back, 5 bases at V and 6 bases at J, with 14 bases in the middle. The CDR3 has 13 residues. CDR1 is KGHSH and CDR2 is LQKENI in the germline V gene. The CDR3 DNA follows: TGTGCCAGCTCAAGTCTAGACTTAGGCGAGCAGTACTTC. Its protein is CASSSLDLGEQYF.

The chain couples TRBV7-9 to TRBJ1-1; a weak D match, TRBD1 (5 bases). Germline lookup yields CDR1 SEHNR and CDR2 FQNEAQ (reference sequence). Trimming shortened V by 3 bases and J by 6 bases, and 11 bases separated the two germline ends. This CDR3 comprises 13 residues. This CDR3 reads CASSFRGTPEAFF. CDR3 coding DNA: TGTGCCAGCAGCTTTAGGGGCACTCCTGAAGCTTTCTTT.